This TCR beta chain derives from a study of blood T cells in healthy people across ages. On this clonotype itself: Antigen: not known.

The CDR3 runs 16 residues. CDR1 and CDR2 (germline): MNHEY, SMNVEV (reference sequence). Trimming shortened V by 5 bases and J by 2 bases, and 17 bases separated the two germline ends. Study findings and constraints: Relative to aged donors, long-lived donors carried more naive CD4+ cells and displayed higher diversity.

Each donor was a healthy Caucasian individual from Russia, aged roughly 6 to 95. Next came a second PCR, run for 7 to 11 cycles, which used a sample-barcoded 5' primer along with a J-beta primer mix. The yield of each sample was at least 2.5 million CDR3-containing paired-end reads. TCRdb analysed the 5' RACE reads with MiXCR anew, one entry per CDR3 protein. The profile covers about 750,000 distinct CDR3 sequences, with approximately 53% appearing a single time and roughly 37% taken by the ten largest. The origin of this receptor is a man at least 80 years old in good health. V gene TRBV27 combines with J gene TRBJ2-3; no clear D gene. The sequenced material came from blood. The DNA for the CDR3 is TGTGCCAGCAGTCCCGGTAGCCGCGCGTTCACAGATACGCAGTATTTT. This encodes CASSPGSRAFTDTQYF.